This entry describes one T cell receptor beta chain. Its target is unknown. The TCR beta libraries were generated through quantitative 5'-RACE incorporating molecular barcodes. TCRdb called the 5' RACE reads again in MiXCR, with one record for every CDR3 protein. The data show some 840,000 distinct CDR3 sequences, about 12% seen once. Unmatched junction bases numbered 9, after V lost 2 bases and J lost 0 bases. This CDR3 has 17 amino acids. Germline V gene lookup returns CDR1 MNHEY and CDR2 SMNVEV (reference sequence). The sample originates from a study of CD8 T cells in ankylosing spondylitis. The study's findings and limits: From matched ankylosing spondylitis synovial fluid, disease-linked clones were reportedly recovered at significantly enriched levels. Those disease-linked clones were CD8+; they were also relatively rare in peripheral blood. Characteristic, it appeared, of ankylosing spondylitis blood was a TCR beta motif of roughly 8 highly homologous variants. Some of these motif variants have turned up before, in reports on reactive arthritis synovial fluid and blood.

The sequence came from a male donor with ankylosing spondylitis. The chain couples TRBV27 to TRBJ2-7, with 8 positions matching TRBD2. Sequenced material: blood, either unsorted or a sorted T cell fraction (not recorded which). The CDR3 region is CASSLGIRGGSSYEQYF. CDR3 DNA: TGTGCCAGCAGTTTAGGGATTCGGGGGGGCAGCTCCTACGAGCAGTACTTC.